This T cell receptor beta chain emerged from a study of cytomegalovirus exposure and HLA in healthy donors. Study findings and constraints: Within an earlier analysis, most TCR beta V segments proved productive either about 90% or about 30% of the time. Equally common other TCR beta chains were less clonally expanded than HLA-associated ones, a later analysis found. Altogether, 164 TCR beta chains were recorded as cytomegalovirus-associated.

In the PCR, 60 Vbeta and 13 Jbeta primers were used. Sequenced by immunoSEQ multiplex PCR; TCRdb stores in-frame clones only, minus some. This sample has fewer than 200,000 clones, with approximately 80% found just once. On this clone: Its antigen is unknown.

Input material: PBMCs. The sequence was collected from a woman in her forties in good health and CMV-seropositive.

Here the CDR3 DNA reads TGTGCCAGCAACCGAGACAGGGCCTACGAGCAGTACTTC. Its translation: CASNRDRAYEQYF. The chain uses TRBV2 and TRBJ2-7; the match to TRBD1 covers 7 bases. V was pared by 7 bases and J by 2 bases, with 5 bases of the junction left unmatched. The CDR3 covers 13 residues. CDR1 is SNHLY and CDR2 is FYNNEI in the germline V gene.